Sequencing of this T cell receptor beta chain was carried out in a study of blood T cells in healthy people across ages. A second PCR, run for about 6 to 11 cycles, used a sample-barcoded 5' primer plus a J-beta primer mix. A single record per CDR3 protein comes from TCRdb applying MiXCR to the 5' RACE reads. The data hold hundreds of thousands of distinct CDR3 sequences, with roughly 64% observed a single time. This clonotype was counted many times. The germline V gene encodes CDR1 DFQATT and CDR2 SNEGSKA (reference sequence). The CDR3 has 13 amino acids. V was pared by 6 bases and J by 6 bases, with 11 bases of the junction left unmatched.

Sequences were obtained from blood. The genes are TRBV20-1 and TRBJ2-7; 7 bases match TRBD2. This TCR came from a man aged 25-45 years in good health. The DNA for the CDR3 is TGCAGTGCCGGGACTACCCAGACGGGCGAGCAGTACTTC. It translates to CSAGTTQTGEQYF.